The present T cell receptor beta chain was sequenced within a study of T cell changes during pregnancy in multiple sclerosis. The junction had 2 bases not matched to a gene; V was cut back by 4 bases and J by 2 bases. Germline assignment: CDR1 ENHRY and CDR2 SYGVKD. This CDR3 is built from 15 residues. The protocol was immunoSEQ multiplex PCR, while the TCRdb copy is restricted to in-frame clones and leaves out a portion. The table shows tens of thousands of clones, with around 87% occurring only once. The V gene is TRBV10-3, the J gene TRBJ1-5; 10 positions match TRBD1. The sequenced sample consisted of peripheral blood from another person, used as feeder cells. This clonotype was obtained from a human donor whose cells served as feeder cells for cultures in a pregnancy study. CDR3 DNA: TGTGCCATCAGTGCCGGGACAGGGGGCAATCAGCCCCAGCATTTT. Its protein is CAISAGTGGNQPQHF.